This T cell receptor (beta chain) was documented in a study of OX40 agonist ivuxolimab in advanced cancers. About the study: The group had a mean age of 60 years, ranged from roughly 23 to 90, and was roughly 80% male. Whole-study findings and limits: Some nonresponders likewise displayed low normalized T-cell clonal expansion. Blood T cells, both CD4+ and CD8+, expanded clonally by week 6 at 0.1 to 3.0 mg/kg.

TCRdb keeps only in-frame clones here, not all; method: immunoSEQ multiplex PCR. The sample carries tens of thousands of clones, roughly 85% recorded once. CDR1 is MDHEN and CDR2 is SYDVKM in the germline V gene. The CDR3 spans 14 residues. The V and J ends lost 6 bases and 8 bases, in that order; junction bases with no gene match: 7. This clone appeared a few times. Its antigen is currently unknown. This sample comprised CD4+ or CD8+ T cells sorted from blood, obtained in a trial of the OX40 agonist ivuxolimab. The sequence came from an adult with an advanced solid tumor such as melanoma, head and neck, liver or kidney cancer. The chain combines TRBV28 with TRBJ1-5; 10 nucleotides match TRBD1. CDR3 in DNA: TGTGCCAGCAGCTACGGGACAGGGGACAAGCCCCAGCATTTT. Its translation is CASSYGTGDKPQHF. Variable domain in full (rest from reference TRBV28 and TRBJ1-5): DVKVTQSSRYLVKRTGEKVFLECVQDMDHENMFWYRQDPGLGLRLIYFSYDVKMKEKGDIPEGYSVSREKKERFSLILESASTNQTSMYLCASSYGTGDKPQHFGDGTRLSIL.